This entry is about one TCR beta chain. What it binds is unknown. Sequenced by immunoSEQ multiplex PCR; TCRdb stores in-frame clones only, minus some. Here the sample spans about 29,000 clones, about 80% being singletons. The sample's time point: recipient sample about 28 days before transplant, after cytoreduction. The sample is drawn from a study of T cell clonotyping in hematopoietic cell transplantation. Study background: Cytoreduction preceded collection of pretransplant recipient samples.

Study results and caveats: Without cell sorting, CD4 versus CD8 contributions remain unresolved.

The receptor was isolated from a woman aged 25 to 39 with chronic myeloid leukemia. Some clones in this sample may be carry-over from other donors' samples. The material was peripheral blood mononuclear cells, obtained before stem cell transplant.

CDR3 nucleotide sequence: TGTGCCAGCAGTTACGGTCGGGGGAACTATGGCTACACCTTC. This gives the protein CASSYGRGNYGYTF. The rearrangement joins TRBV6-5 to TRBJ1-2; possibly TRBD1 for D (5 bases). V dropped 2 bases and J dropped 2 bases, with 9 bases sitting between them. The CDR3 contains 14 residues. Germline V gene lookup returns CDR1 MNHEY and CDR2 SVGAGI.